This T cell receptor beta chain appears in the sequencing data of a study of T cells in Graves' hyperthyroidism and ophthalmopathy. Amplification targeted TCR beta CDR3 regions from RNA transcripts. Researchers ran a first-round RT-PCR on the TCR CDR3 using the HTBI primer set. Each CDR3 protein gets one entry after TCRdb re-called the multiplex PCR reads with MiXCR. The sample has approximately 560,000 distinct CDR3 sequences, approximately 14% seen once. The study defined stable Graves' hyperthyroidism as no ophthalmopathy progression within 18 months. From 10 ml of fresh peripheral blood, PBMCs were isolated. This clonotype was seen many times. This TCR came from a woman aged 25 to 45 with Graves' hyperthyroidism. The sample taken for sequencing was blood.

CDR3 sequence: CASRDSGQGNIEQYF. CDR3 bases: TGTGCCAGCAGGGATTCGGGACAGGGAAATATCGAGCAGTACTTC. The V and J genes are TRBV7-9 and TRBJ2-7; 9 bases align to TRBD1. The CDR3 is 15 residues long. V gave up 6 bases and J gave up 6 bases; unmatched junction bases: 12. Germline CDR1 reads SEHNR; CDR2 reads FQNEAQ (reference sequence).